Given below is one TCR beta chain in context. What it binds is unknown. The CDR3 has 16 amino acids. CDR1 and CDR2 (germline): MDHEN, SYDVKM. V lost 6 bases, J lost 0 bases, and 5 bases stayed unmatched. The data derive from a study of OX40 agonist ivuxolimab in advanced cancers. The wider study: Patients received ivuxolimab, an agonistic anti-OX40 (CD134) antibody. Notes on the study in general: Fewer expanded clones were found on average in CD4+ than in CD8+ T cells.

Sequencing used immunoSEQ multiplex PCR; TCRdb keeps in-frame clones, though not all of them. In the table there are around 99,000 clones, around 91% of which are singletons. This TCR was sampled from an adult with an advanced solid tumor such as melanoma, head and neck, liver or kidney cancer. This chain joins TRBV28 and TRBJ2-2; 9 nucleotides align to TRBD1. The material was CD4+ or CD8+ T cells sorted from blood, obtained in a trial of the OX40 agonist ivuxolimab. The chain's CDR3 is CASRRRQGANTGELFF. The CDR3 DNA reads TGTGCCAGCAGAAGAAGACAGGGGGCGAACACCGGGGAGCTGTTTTTT.